This T cell receptor (beta chain) was sequenced in a study of response to subunit inactivated influenza vaccine. One entry per CDR3 protein results from TCRdb running MiXCR on the RT-PCR reads. The sample has hundreds of thousands of distinct CDR3 sequences, approximately 12% seen once. The CDR3 spans 15 residues. Trimming at V came to 5 bases and at J to 5 bases, leaving 9 bases not matched to a gene. Germline V gene lookup returns CDR1 SEHNR and CDR2 FQNEAQ (reference sequence). This clonotype has ten or more counts. This TCR was sampled from a man aged 50 or older who received an inactivated influenza vaccine. This specimen consisted of PBMCs from blood, obtained on the day of vaccination. The rearrangement uses TRBV7-9 and TRBJ2-5; 9 bases align to TRBD1. The CDR3 loop reads CASSPGQGSMETQYF. The CDR3 nucleotides read TGTGCCAGCAGCCCCGGACAGGGGAGTATGGAGACCCAGTACTTC.